This TCR beta chain is drawn from a study of CD8 T cells in Susac syndrome. RNA in amounts of about 0.5 to 1 ug was reverse transcribed with random hexamers. TCRdb processed the immunoSEQ multiplex PCR reads anew with MiXCR; each CDR3 protein has one entry. Of approximately 74,000 distinct CDR3 sequences listed, around 94% are singletons. The receptor comes from a human donor with Susac syndrome. Sequenced sample: CD8+ T cells from PBMCs.

CDR3 DNA sequence: TGTGCCAGCAGTTTATCCTCGGGCAGAACCGAGCAGTACTTC. This gives the protein CASSLSSGRTEQYF. This rearrangement joins TRBV28 to TRBJ2-7; D remains unclear. This CDR3 region has 14 residues. The V end lost 1 base, the J end lost 6 bases, and 13 bases lay between the germline ends. CDR1 and CDR2 from the germline V gene are MDHEN and SYDVKM.